This TCR beta chain emerged from a study of blood T cell repertoires in COVID-19. As processed by the authors: Researchers report that nucleated cell counts were estimated from reference gene primer amplification. TCRdb keeps only in-frame clones here, not all; method: immunoSEQ multiplex PCR. From that table come the V and J calls and clone size; the DNA was used to work out D and trimming. This table holds about 260,000 clones, approximately 90% found once. Those enrolled, adults aged 18 to 89 years, came from about two dozen US areas. The CDR3 sequence is 13 residues long. Trimming removed 6 bases from V and 7 bases from J; junction bases left unmatched: 5. In germline, CDR1 is LGHDT, CDR2 YNNKEL (reference sequence).

The V call is TRBV3-1 (or the pseudogene TRBV3-2), the J call TRBJ2-3; 9 nucleotides align to TRBD1. Sequenced input: PBMCs or T cells enriched from blood (not recorded which). The receptor was derived from a man in his forties or fifties who had been exposed to COVID-19. CDR3 in DNA: TGTGCCAGCAGTCCCGGGACAGGGAATACGCAGTATTTT. Translating it yields CASSPGTGNTQYF.